This T cell receptor (beta chain) derives from a study of post-analysis software for immune sequencing data. Study-level findings and limits: Several TRBV segments, TRBV5-6, TRBV5-1 and TRBV20-1 among them, were found more frequent in patients than controls.

Concerning this clonotype: Its specificity is not known. One end of the junction is discordant with germline, which a read error may explain.

The germline V gene has CDR1 SGDLS and CDR2 YYNGEE. The CDR3 consists of 15 residues. Built from TCR beta cDNA, the libraries had unique molecular identifiers in them. TCRdb passed the PCR reads through MiXCR, listing each CDR3 protein once. The profile shows 650,000 to 900,000 distinct CDR3 sequences, just over 45% of them singletons. The specimen sequenced was blood. V is TRBV9 and J is TRBJ2-7, with D perhaps TRBD1 or TRBD2 (5 bases each). The receptor was derived from a girl aged 5-17 years with multiple sclerosis. CDR3 sequence (DNA): TGTGCCAGCAGCGTCGAACCGGGACCCCCCTATGAGCAGTACTTC. Encoded protein: CASSVEPGPPYEQYF.